This T cell receptor (beta chain) appears in the sequencing data of a study of identical twins (dated by TCRdb to the mid-2010s). Study-level background: To test whether fetal clonotypes persist, this study deep-sequenced TCR alpha and beta repertoires from monozygotic twins, from unrelated adults of various ages, and from cord blood. To rule out contamination, the twin experiments were replicated at different times with different library preparation protocols. Overall results and qualifications from the work: The excess sharing between twins in beta out-of-frame sequences was weaker because fewer shared sequences reduced the signal-to-noise ratio. Invariant T cells such as MAIT and iNKT could partly confound zero-insertion analyses, though diverse VJ usage argued against this for most clonotypes. Because the same donors could not be followed over many years, conclusions were based on cross-sectional statistical analysis. Out-of-frame TCR alpha sequences shared between twins showed an excess of low generation-probability sequences compared with coincidental sharing between unrelated individuals. Fewer insertions were carried by abundant cord blood beta clonotypes, a similar but weaker trend appeared in young adult naive repertoires, and no such trend appeared in memory repertoires. Out-of-frame TCR alpha sharing in monozygotic twins was systematically underestimated by recombination models, whereas sharing between unrelated individuals was in agreement with the recombination models.

For CDR1 and CDR2, the germline V gene lists MNHNS and SASEGT. Cut back by 6 bases and 4 bases, the V and J ends lie 12 bases apart. The CDR3 spans 14 residues, from the cysteine through the phenylalanine. CDR3 DNA only is kept here, 42 bases in frame from base 1. Library method: 5' RACE. The sequencing machine was an Illumina HiSeq 2000. Template switching introduced a universal primer binding site; the final cDNA contained a unique molecular identifier, enabling accurate counting of TCR cDNA molecules. Specific primers in the conserved constant-segment region were used to synthesize first-strand cDNA for the TCR alpha and beta chains. To control for contamination, every cDNA library carried two barcodes: a SMART-Mk sample barcode plus Illumina barcodes. TruSeq adapter sequences and Illumina sample barcodes were added in two successive PCR steps. TCR alpha and beta cDNA libraries were sequenced on the Illumina HiSeq platform with custom primers. The study's own analysis went as follows. Unique molecular identifiers were extracted from raw reads with MiGEC, and CDR3 positions were determined with MiXCR. Recombination models were inferred per individual with the repgenHMM and IGoR tools using an EM algorithm. Shared clonotypes were analyzed with the tcR package in R, and sharing was normalized by the product of cloneset sizes. To study raw recombination free of thymic and clonal selection effects, out-of-frame nonproductive sequences were analyzed. The raw public reads went through TCRdb reprocessing: fastp at Q25, MiXCR clone calling, in-frame beta chains kept. Records with the same CDR3 protein are collapsed into one entry carrying the most frequent genes and DNA. Here the V and J calls rest on TCRdb's processing, not on the authors' analysis. The sample data list some 260,000 distinct CDR3 sequences, and more than 12% of these were observed just once. The ten biggest clones cover about 9% of the sample.

All donors were healthy Caucasians. Miltenyi CD45RO+ enrichment and human naive T-cell isolation kits were used to isolate memory (CD45RO+) and naive T cells from PBMC. As to this clonotype: The antigen it recognizes is unknown. No much larger clone exists at a distance of one base, and base qualities are not known.

This chain is built from TRBV6-1 and TRBJ2-2, with the D gene too uncertain to name. Sequenced: memory (CD45RO+) T cells sorted from blood. The cell subset or site label corresponds to: CD45RO+ enriched T cells. The TCR sequence derives from a woman aged 18 to 35 in good health. The CDR3 region reads CASRIPDVTGELFF. The nucleotides are TGTGCCAGCAGAATCCCAGACGTCACCGGGGAGCTGTTTTTT.